Listed below are T cell receptor beta chains from one sample, sequenced in a study of T cell responses to AZD1222 COVID-19 vaccine. Assay used: immunoSEQ multiplex PCR; TCRdb lists only in-frame clones, some missing. This sample has about 140,000 clones, with approximately 92% found just once. Specimen: peripheral blood, collected 28 days after the second AZD1222 dose. The receptor source for this set is an adult who received the AZD1222 COVID-19 vaccine. Both conserved end residues are part of each CDR3. D genes are given only for firm matches. Rows give clone size only sometimes, using once, few, many, or a class for an expanded clone.

d_call	v_call	clone_size	j_call	cdr3_aa	cdr3_nt
.	TRBV19	.	TRBJ1-5	CASSIPPPGKRPQHF	TGTGCCAGTAGTATTCCGCCGCCAGGGAAACGGCCCCAGCATTTT
.	TRBV7-2	.	TRBJ2-1	CASSLPLLRRDSSYNEQFF	TGTGCCAGCAGCTTACCGTTGCTCAGGCGGGACTCGTCCTACAATGAGCAGTTCTTC
TRBD1	TRBV7-9	.	TRBJ1-3	CASSDTGGGNTIYF	TGTGCCAGCAGCGATACAGGGGGCGGAAACACCATATATTTT
.	TRBV19	.	TRBJ1-5	CASSARLGNQPQHF	TGTGCCAGTAGTGCGAGGTTAGGCAATCAGCCCCAGCATTTT
TRBD2	TRBV28	.	TRBJ2-7	CASSGGGEQYF	TGTGCCAGCAGCGGGGGGGGTGAGCAGTACTTC
.	TRBV4-1	.	TRBJ2-4	CASSQDLTPTQYF	TGCGCCAGCAGCCAAGATCTGACACCGACTCAGTACTTC
TRBD1	TRBV6-1	.	TRBJ1-1	CASSDPGQTARNEAFF	TGTGCCAGCAGTGACCCGGGACAGACCGCACGGAATGAAGCTTTCTTT
.	TRBV29-1	once	TRBJ1-2	CSVVQQDGGYTF	TGCAGCGTTGTTCAACAGGACGGCGGCTACACCTTC
TRBD2	TRBV29-1	.	TRBJ2-3	CSVEGWSSLAPDTQYF	TGCAGCGTTGAGGGTTGGTCGTCACTAGCGCCAGATACGCAGTATTTT
.	TRBV18	.	TRBJ2-5	CASSPKETQYF	TGTGCCAGCTCGCCTAAAGAGACCCAGTACTTC
.	TRBV7-8	.	TRBJ1-4	CASSLGQTNEKLFF	TGTGCCAGCAGCTTAGGTCAGACTAATGAAAAACTGTTTTTT
TRBD1	TRBV7-2	once	TRBJ2-2	CASSQRTGRFGELFF	TGTGCCAGCAGCCAAAGGACAGGGCGGTTCGGGGAGCTGTTTTTT
.	TRBV27	.	TRBJ1-2	CASSSVIWGESLNYGYTF	TGTGCCAGCAGTTCAGTCATATGGGGCGAGTCCCTTAACTATGGCTACACCTTC
.	TRBV5-4	.	TRBJ1-2	CASSLRGAPHGYTF	TGTGCCAGCAGCTTGCGGGGGGCGCCCCATGGCTACACCTTC
.	TRBV18	once	TRBJ1-2	CASSPTVNYGYTF	TGTGCCAGCTCCCCCACCGTGAACTATGGCTACACCTTC
.	TRBV27	.	TRBJ1-6	CASSLNDSPLHF	TGTGCCAGCAGTTTAAACGATTCACCCCTCCACTTT
.	TRBV10-3	.	TRBJ1-2	CAISDGYNYGYTF	TGTGCCATCAGTGATGGGTATAACTATGGCTACACCTTC
.	TRBV29-1	.	TRBJ2-3	CSVRGTVSTDTQYF	TGCAGCGTTCGTGGGACGGTTAGCACAGATACGCAGTATTTT
.	TRBV12-3/TRBV12-4	.	TRBJ1-2	CASSYGRGARTF	TGTGCCAGCAGTTACGGGAGGGGGGCCCGCACCTTC
.	TRBV18	.	TRBJ1-1	CASSPPAGNTEAFF	TGTGCCAGCTCACCACCGGCAGGGAACACTGAAGCTTTCTTT
TRBD1	TRBV10-3	.	TRBJ2-7	CAIRGTGASYEQYF	TGTGCCATCAGGGGGACAGGGGCTTCCTACGAGCAGTACTTC
TRBD1	TRBV11-2	.	TRBJ1-3	CASRDPGQILTIYF	TGTGCCAGCCGAGACCCGGGACAGATTTTAACCATATATTTT
.	TRBV3-1/TRBV3-2	.	TRBJ2-1	CASSPGQILYNEQFF	TGTGCCAGCAGCCCCGGACAGATCCTCTACAATGAGCAGTTCTTC